What follows are 32 T cell receptor beta chains derived from one specimen sequenced in a study of blood T cell repertoires in COVID-19. The repertoire was sequenced with immunoSEQ multiplex PCR; TCRdb's copy has only in-frame clones and lacks some. Of over 200,000 clones in the sample, roughly 86% are singletons; the top ten hold about 0.74%. Sequencing was carried out using peripheral blood. These receptors all come from a woman aged 25 to 39 with acute or convalescent COVID-19.

The J gene is TRBJ1-1, the V gene TRBV30, with D possibly matching TRBD1 (5 bases). Trimming removed 1 base at V and 0 bases at J, with 9 bases between. Germline V gene data show CDR1 as GTSNPN and CDR2 as SVGIG (reference sequence). The CDR3 runs to 14 residues. The CDR3 bases are TGTGCCTGGAGTGATTACAGGCTGAACACTGAAGCTTTCTTT. Encoded protein: CAWSDYRLNTEAFF.

The V and J genes are TRBV9 and TRBJ1-1; possible D gene TRBD1, 6 bases. This CDR3 is built from 13 residues. Germline CDR1 and CDR2: SGDLS and YYNGEE. The V end lost 4 bases, the J end lost 3 bases, and 10 bases lay between the germline ends. The CDR3 spells CASSLQGHTEAFF. CDR3 nucleotide sequence: TGTGCCAGCAGCTTACAGGGCCACACTGAAGCTTTCTTT.

CDR3 nucleotides: TGTGCTAGTGGTTGGGGGGTCCGGAGTAGCACAGATACGCAGTATTTT. It codes for CASGWGVRSSTDTQYF. This chain connects TRBV12-5 to TRBJ2-3; D perhaps matches TRBD2 (6 bases). CDR1 and CDR2 (germline): LGHNT, FRNRAP. Trimming cost V 4 bases and J 0 bases, with 14 bases left between them. CDR3 size: 16 residues.

The chain combines TRBV29-1 with TRBJ2-1; D might be TRBD2 (5 bases). CDR3 length: 16 residues. Germline assignment: CDR1 SQVTM and CDR2 ANQGSEA. Trimming shortened V by 4 bases and J by 4 bases, and 20 bases separated the two germline ends. The CDR3 reads CSVGGIPSKGYNEQFF. The CDR3 DNA sequence: TGCAGCGTTGGAGGGATTCCGAGTAAGGGTTACAATGAGCAGTTCTTC.

This chain connects TRBV4-3 to TRBJ2-7; 7 nucleotides agree with TRBD2. The CDR3 has 15 amino acids. V dropped 3 bases and J dropped 3; count of bases not matched to a gene: 8. The germline V gene encodes CDR1 LGHNA and CDR2 YSLEER. In nucleotides, the CDR3 is TGCGCCAGCAGCCAGGGTCAGGGAGGGGTCTACGAGCAGTACTTC. Protein product: CASSQGQGGVYEQYF.

Here the CDR3 reads CASSLPTPGGWTEAFF. Here the CDR3 DNA reads TGTGCCAGCAGCTTACCCACCCCAGGGGGCTGGACTGAAGCTTTCTTT. The V call is TRBV11-3, the J call TRBJ1-1, with 8 bases that match TRBD1. V dropped 2 bases and J dropped 5; count of bases not matched to a gene: 10. Germline CDR1 is SGHNT and CDR2 is YENEEA. This CDR3 is 16 amino acids long.

This chain links TRBV6-9 with TRBJ2-7, with D possibly being TRBD1 (7 bases). CDR3 length equals 15 residues. The germline V and J ends were trimmed by 2 bases and 1 base, with 12 bases remaining between them. The germline gives CDR1 MNHGY, CDR2 SVAAGI. The CDR3 region is CASSYLPGGSYEQYF. The DNA of the CDR3 is TGTGCCAGCAGTTATCTTCCAGGGGGGTCCTACGAGCAGTACTTC.

The chain carries TRBV19 and TRBJ2-3; perhaps TRBD2 as D (5 bases). The germline gives CDR1 LNHDA, CDR2 SQIVND (reference sequence). V shed 2 bases and J shed 1 base, with 10 bases lying between them. This CDR3 comprises 15 residues. Here the CDR3 reads CASSISGMGTDTQYF. In nucleotides, the CDR3 is TGTGCCAGTAGTATATCGGGAATGGGCACAGATACGCAGTATTTT.

The chain joins TRBV19 to TRBJ2-7; 8 nucleotides line up with TRBD2. The CDR3 extends over 13 amino acids. Per the germline V gene, CDR1 is LNHDA and CDR2 is SQIVND (reference sequence). Germline trimming cut 4 bases from V and 6 bases from J; bases unmatched to any gene: 5. The CDR3 here is CASSNRGGGEQYF. CDR3 coding DNA: TGTGCCAGTAGTAACCGGGGGGGCGGCGAGCAGTACTTC.

This clone was recorded a few times. The J gene is TRBJ2-5, the V gene TRBV5-3; 7 positions agree with TRBD2. TRBV5-3 is assigned to the ORF class and has an uncertain function. CDR3 size: 14 residues. The V segment lost 1 base and the J segment 3 bases; nucleotides outside the gene matches: 3. As DNA, the CDR3 is TGTGCCAGAAGCTTGACTAGCGTCGAAGAGACCCAGTACTTC. Translating it yields CARSLTSVEETQYF.

The chain joins TRBV5-5 to TRBJ2-1, with 7 bases identical to TRBD2. Losses at the gene ends were 4 bases for V and 10 bases for J; bases not matched to a gene: 5. The V gene's germline CDR1 is SGHKS and CDR2 YYEKEE (reference sequence). The CDR3 is 12 residues long. The CDR3 nucleotides are TGTGCCAGCAGCCTGGGGACTATCGAGCAGTTCTTC. Its translation is CASSLGTIEQFF.

The chain has TRBV30 and TRBJ1-5; D unclear. The CDR3 consists of 14 residues. Per germline, CDR1 GTSNPN and CDR2 SVGIG (reference sequence). V lost 3 bases to trimming and J lost 2 bases, with 11 bases between them. The chain's CDR3 is CAWSLDNGNQPQHF. The CDR3 DNA reads TGTGCCTGGAGCCTCGACAACGGCAATCAGCCCCAGCATTTT. The whole variable domain, filled in from reference TRBV30 and TRBJ1-5, reads SQTIHQWPATLVQPVGSPLSLECTVEGTSNPNLYWYRQAAGRGLQLLFYSVGIGQISSEVPQNLSASRPQDRQFILSSKKLLLSDSGFYLCAWSLDNGNQPQHFGDGTRLSIL.

The chain recombines TRBV27 with TRBJ1-5; unclear D gene. The CDR3 contains 16 residues. Trimming took 4 bases from V and 0 from J, leaving 13 bases between them. From germline, CDR1 is MNHEY and CDR2 SMNVEV (reference sequence). The CDR3, as DNA: TGTGCCAGCAGTTCAGGTGGCTGGTATAGCAATCAGCCCCAGCATTTT. Protein sequence: CASSSGGWYSNQPQHF.

V and J are TRBV19 and TRBJ2-1; 9 bases fit TRBD2. Losses at the gene ends were 4 bases for V and 7 bases for J; bases not matched to a gene: 8. Germline V gene lookup returns CDR1 LNHDA and CDR2 SQIVND (reference sequence). The CDR3 is 15 amino acids. This CDR3 reads CASSRGRLAANEQFF. CDR3 in DNA: TGTGCCAGTAGTAGGGGGCGACTAGCGGCTAATGAGCAGTTCTTC.

V gene TRBV15 combines with J gene TRBJ2-1, with a weak D call TRBD1 (6 bases). The CDR3 is 17 amino acids. The germline gives CDR1 LNHNV, CDR2 YYDKDF (reference sequence). V was shortened by 2 bases and J by 0 bases, with 14 bases between the two germline ends. CDR3 sequence reads: CATSRYAPRGSYNEQFF. For the CDR3, the DNA is TGTGCCACCAGCAGATATGCGCCCAGGGGCTCCTACAATGAGCAGTTCTTC.

The genes are TRBV12-3 or TRBV12-4 and TRBJ1-1, with 9 bases lining up with TRBD1. CDR3 length: 11 residues. Trimming took 3 bases from V and 11 from J; bases not matched to a gene: 1. The CDR3 loop reads CASSFGQGAFF. DNA of the CDR3: TGTGCCAGCAGTTTTGGACAGGGGGCTTTCTTT.

The rearrangement joins TRBV7-2 to TRBJ1-2; D is ambiguous. CDR1 and CDR2 (germline): SGHTA, FQGNSA. This CDR3 contains 14 residues. Trimming stripped 2 bases from V and 4 bases from J, with 11 bases between. The CDR3 is CASSLKPPPYGYTF. DNA of the CDR3: TGTGCCAGCAGCTTAAAGCCGCCGCCCTATGGCTACACCTTC.

V gene TRBV11-3 combines with J gene TRBJ2-7; 9 bases are a match to TRBD1. After removal of 7 bases from V and 1 base from J, the junction contained 8 bases not matched to a gene. Germline values: CDR1 SGHNT, CDR2 YENEEA. The CDR3 has 15 amino acids. The chain's CDR3 is CASTKQGASSYEQYF. The CDR3, as DNA: TGTGCCAGCACCAAACAGGGGGCCTCGTCCTACGAGCAGTACTTC.

V usage is TRBV4-3 and J usage is TRBJ2-1, with 7 bases identical to TRBD2. Unmatched junction bases numbered 4, after V lost 0 bases and J lost 5 bases. This CDR3 spans 15 amino acids. CDR1 is LGHNA, CDR2 YSLEER, per germline. DNA of the CDR3: TGCGCCAGCAGCCAAGAAACTAGCGATAACAATGAGCAGTTCTTC. Translating it yields CASSQETSDNNEQFF.

With regard to this clone: Other DNA sequences in this sample translate to the same CDR3. This chain uses TRBV5-1 with TRBJ2-1; no reliable D call. CDR3 length equals 12 residues. Germline values: CDR1 SGHRS, CDR2 YFSETQ. V shed 0 bases and J shed 6 bases, with 4 bases lying between them. CDR3 in DNA: TGCGCCAGCAGCTTGGCTAGCAATGAGCAGTTCTTC. Amino acid sequence: CASSLASNEQFF.

The chain carries TRBV5-5 and TRBJ2-1; TRBD2 might be the D (6 bases). The CDR3 consists of 17 residues. V lost 3 bases, J lost 1 base, and 17 bases lay in between. Germline V gene data show CDR1 as SGHKS and CDR2 as YYEKEE (reference sequence). DNA for the CDR3: TGTGCCAGCAGCTGGGCATCCGGGACTCGATCCTACAATGAGCAGTTCTTC. Amino acid sequence: CASSWASGTRSYNEQFF.

The rearrangement uses TRBV10-3 and TRBJ1-5; possibly TRBD1 for D (5 bases). CDR3 size: 14 residues. V was cut by 2 bases and J by 3 bases, with 8 bases left in between. Germline lookup yields CDR1 ENHRY and CDR2 SYGVKD. The CDR3 here is CAISEGRVNQPQHF. CDR3 nucleotide sequence: TGTGCCATCAGTGAGGGCAGGGTCAATCAGCCCCAGCATTTT.

The V gene is TRBV30, the J gene TRBJ2-5, with 10 bases identical to TRBD2. In germline, CDR1 is GTSNPN, CDR2 SVGIG (reference sequence). V lost 3 bases and J lost 4; bases outside the gene matches: 14. The CDR3 has 17 amino acids. The CDR3 here is CAWRRTSGNLEVETQYF. CDR3 in DNA: TGTGCCTGGAGACGAACTAGCGGGAATCTGGAGGTAGAGACCCAGTACTTC.

The rearrangement links TRBV9 to TRBJ2-1, with 10 bases lining up with TRBD1. This CDR3 has 14 residues. Trimming at V came to 4 bases and at J to 6 bases, leaving 4 bases not matched to a gene. Germline V gene sequence: CDR1 SGDLS, CDR2 YYNGEE. The DNA for the CDR3 is TGTGCCAGCAGCCCCTGGGACAGGGGCAATGAGCAGTTCTTC. As protein: CASSPWDRGNEQFF.

The chain joins TRBV27 to TRBJ1-1; 8 bases are shared with TRBD1. With V trimmed by 6 bases and J by 0 bases, 9 bases remained unmatched. CDR1 is MNHEY, CDR2 SMNVEV, per germline (reference sequence). CDR3 length: 16 amino acids. CDR3 nucleotides: TGTGCCAGCAGCCAATGGGCAGGGGGCTTGAACACTGAAGCTTTCTTT. Protein sequence: CASSQWAGGLNTEAFF.

The chain uses TRBV9 and TRBJ2-7; perhaps TRBD1 as D (5 bases). The CDR3 extends over 15 amino acids. V was clipped by 4 bases and J by 2 bases, with 16 bases between them. Germline CDR1 reads SGDLS; CDR2 reads YYNGEE. The CDR3 region is CASSIDPGQTYEQYF. CDR3 in DNA: TGTGCCAGCAGCATCGACCCAGGACAAACCTACGAGCAGTACTTC.

The rearrangement links TRBV9 to TRBJ2-1, with TRBD2 identical over 11 bases. Trimming at V came to 0 bases and at J to 3 bases, leaving 2 bases not matched to a gene. The CDR3 consists of 16 residues. Germline CDR1 reads SGDLS; CDR2 reads YYNGEE. CDR3 sequence reads: CASSVVLAGGYNEQFF. In DNA form, the CDR3 reads TGTGCCAGCAGCGTAGTTCTAGCGGGAGGCTACAATGAGCAGTTCTTC. Based on the CDR3 plus reference TRBV9 and TRBJ2-1, the full variable domain is DSGVTQTPKHLITATGQRVTLRCSPRSGDLSVYWYQQSLDQGLQFLIQYYNGEERAKGNILERFSAQQFPDLHSELNLSSLELGDSALYFCASSVVLAGGYNEQFFGPGTRLTVL.

V usage is TRBV27 and J usage is TRBJ1-1; the match to TRBD1 covers 7 bases. The CDR3 has 16 residues. Germline trimming cut 1 base from V and 3 bases from J; bases unmatched to any gene: 8. CDR1 and CDR2 from the germline V gene are MNHEY and SMNVEV (reference sequence). The chain's CDR3 is CASSLLRTGMDTEAFF. CDR3 DNA: TGTGCCAGCAGTTTATTGAGGACAGGCATGGACACTGAAGCTTTCTTT.

V usage is TRBV6-4 and J usage is TRBJ2-1; maybe TRBD1 (6 bases). The CDR3 is made up of 15 amino acids. Germline V lookup: CDR1 MRHNA, CDR2 SNTAGT. Trimming took off 0 bases at V and 2 bases at J, with 8 bases between the two ends. The DNA for the CDR3 is TGTGCCAGCAGTGACTCGGGGGCACCCTACAATGAGCAGTTCTTC. Its protein product is CASSDSGAPYNEQFF.

The gene calls are TRBV19 and TRBJ2-2, with TRBD2 matching 8 bases. This CDR3 has 14 amino acids. Germline loops: CDR1 LNHDA, CDR2 SQIVND (reference sequence). Unmatched junction bases numbered 4, after V lost 6 bases and J lost 4 bases. For the CDR3, the DNA is TGTGCCAGTAGCCCACTAGCGGCCACCGGGGAGCTGTTTTTT. This translates into CASSPLAATGELFF.

The J gene is TRBJ1-1, the V gene TRBV30; no reliable D call. V lost 1 base to trimming and J lost 1 base, with 10 bases between them. CDR1 is GTSNPN and CDR2 is SVGIG in the germline V gene (reference sequence). This CDR3 is 14 amino acids long. This CDR3 reads CAWSARIGNTEAFF. CDR3 bases: TGTGCCTGGAGTGCCCGAATCGGGAACACTGAAGCTTTCTTT.

The J gene is TRBJ1-5, the V gene TRBV30, with D perhaps TRBD1 (5 bases). The V end was cut by 1 base, the J end by 4 bases, with 11 bases between. The CDR3 consists of 14 residues. Germline values: CDR1 GTSNPN, CDR2 SVGIG (reference sequence). CDR3 DNA sequence: TGTGCCTGGAGTGGGCGGGGGGGAAATCAGCCCCAGCATTTT. It is translated as CAWSGRGGNQPQHF.